The rows below give T cell receptor beta chains drawn from one sample of a study of blood T cell repertoires in COVID-19. Profiling relied on immunoSEQ multiplex PCR, and the TCRdb table lists in-frame clones only, not all of them. The sample holds 300,000 to 450,000 clones, more than 75% seen once. Sequences were obtained from PBMCs or T cells enriched from blood (not recorded which). The receptors derive from a woman aged 18-29 years who had recovered from COVID-19. CDR3s include the opening cysteine and the closing phenylalanine or tryptophan. The order of the fields is V gene, J gene, clone size, D gene, CDR3 protein, CDR3 DNA. The D gene is left open where the match is weak. Clone size is given for some rows only: seen once, a few or many times, or a class if the clone is expanded.

v_call: TRBV11-2
j_call: TRBJ1-4
clone_size: -
d_call: -
cdr3_aa: CASSQGYNEKLFF
cdr3_nt: TGTGCCAGTTCACAGGGATATAATGAAAAACTGTTTTTT

v_call: TRBV4-1
j_call: TRBJ1-1
clone_size: once
d_call: TRBD1
cdr3_aa: CANSQGAGNTEAFF
cdr3_nt: TGCGCCAACAGCCAGGGGGCAGGGAACACTGAAGCTTTCTTT

v_call: TRBV4-1
j_call: TRBJ2-3
clone_size: -
d_call: -
cdr3_aa: CASSPPGDTQYF
cdr3_nt: TGCGCCAGCAGCCCCCCGGGGGATACGCAGTATTTT

v_call: TRBV18
j_call: TRBJ2-1
clone_size: -
d_call: TRBD1
cdr3_aa: CASSPPGQGAGNEQFF
cdr3_nt: TGTGCCAGCTCACCCCCCGGACAGGGGGCAGGGAATGAGCAGTTCTTC

v_call: TRBV5-6
j_call: TRBJ2-3
clone_size: -
d_call: -
cdr3_aa: CASSDTRTQYF
cdr3_nt: TGTGCCAGCAGCGACACACGTACGCAGTATTTT

v_call: TRBV7-9
j_call: TRBJ1-1
clone_size: -
d_call: TRBD1
cdr3_aa: CASKDRAEITEAFF
cdr3_nt: TGTGCCAGCAAGGACAGGGCTGAGATCACTGAAGCTTTCTTT

v_call: TRBV6-5
j_call: TRBJ1-1
clone_size: -
d_call: TRBD1
cdr3_aa: CASSYSTQGAAEAFF
cdr3_nt: TGTGCCAGCAGTTACTCTACCCAGGGGGCGGCTGAAGCTTTCTTT

v_call: TRBV7-9
j_call: TRBJ2-7
clone_size: -
d_call: TRBD1
cdr3_aa: CASSLIKGAMNEQYF
cdr3_nt: TGTGCCAGCAGCTTAATAAAGGGGGCTATGAACGAGCAGTACTTC

v_call: TRBV7-8
j_call: TRBJ2-7
clone_size: -
d_call: -
cdr3_aa: CASSIRDISYEQYF
cdr3_nt: TGTGCCAGCAGCATCCGGGACATCTCCTACGAGCAGTACTTC

v_call: TRBV3-1/TRBV3-2
j_call: TRBJ1-5
clone_size: once
d_call: -
cdr3_aa: CASSLNRAQGKPQHF
cdr3_nt: TGTGCCAGCAGCCTTAACAGGGCCCAGGGGAAGCCCCAGCATTTT

v_call: TRBV7-9
j_call: TRBJ1-2
clone_size: -
d_call: -
cdr3_aa: CASSPHGGSNYGYTF
cdr3_nt: TGTGCCAGCAGCCCCCACGGAGGCTCAAACTATGGCTACACCTTC

v_call: TRBV9
j_call: TRBJ2-3
clone_size: -
d_call: TRBD1
cdr3_aa: CASSIKTGDGGTDTQYF
cdr3_nt: TGTGCCAGCAGCATCAAGACAGGGGACGGCGGCACAGATACGCAGTATTTT

v_call: TRBV28
j_call: TRBJ1-2
clone_size: -
d_call: TRBD1
cdr3_aa: CASTGTGVYGYTF
cdr3_nt: TGTGCCAGCACAGGGACAGGGGTCTATGGCTACACCTTC

v_call: TRBV12-3/TRBV12-4
j_call: TRBJ1-1
clone_size: -
d_call: -
cdr3_aa: CASRTREVTEAFF
cdr3_nt: TGTGCCAGCAGGACTCGGGAGGTAACTGAAGCTTTCTTT

v_call: TRBV6-5
j_call: TRBJ2-2
clone_size: -
d_call: TRBD1
cdr3_aa: CASTPSRGLTGELFF
cdr3_nt: TGTGCCAGCACCCCTTCCAGGGGGTTGACCGGGGAGCTGTTTTTT

v_call: TRBV25-1
j_call: TRBJ1-5
clone_size: -
d_call: -
cdr3_aa: CASSEDTGFNQPQHF
cdr3_nt: TGTGCCAGCAGCGAGGATACAGGGTTCAATCAGCCCCAGCATTTT

v_call: TRBV7-9
j_call: TRBJ2-5
clone_size: many
d_call: TRBD2
cdr3_aa: CASSLTSGGPQETQYF
cdr3_nt: TGTGCCAGCAGCTTAACTAGCGGGGGTCCCCAAGAGACCCAGTACTTC

v_call: TRBV12-3/TRBV12-4
j_call: TRBJ2-1
clone_size: -
d_call: -
cdr3_aa: CASSLRRDMQFF
cdr3_nt: TGTGCCAGCAGCCTACGCCGGGACATGCAGTTCTTC

v_call: TRBV11-2
j_call: TRBJ2-2
clone_size: -
d_call: -
cdr3_aa: CASSLAITGELFF
cdr3_nt: TGTGCCAGCAGCTTAGCCATCACCGGGGAGCTGTTTTTT

v_call: TRBV9
j_call: TRBJ2-1
clone_size: -
d_call: -
cdr3_aa: CASSVDEGRNEQFF
cdr3_nt: TGTGCCAGCAGCGTAGACGAAGGGAGGAATGAGCAGTTCTTC